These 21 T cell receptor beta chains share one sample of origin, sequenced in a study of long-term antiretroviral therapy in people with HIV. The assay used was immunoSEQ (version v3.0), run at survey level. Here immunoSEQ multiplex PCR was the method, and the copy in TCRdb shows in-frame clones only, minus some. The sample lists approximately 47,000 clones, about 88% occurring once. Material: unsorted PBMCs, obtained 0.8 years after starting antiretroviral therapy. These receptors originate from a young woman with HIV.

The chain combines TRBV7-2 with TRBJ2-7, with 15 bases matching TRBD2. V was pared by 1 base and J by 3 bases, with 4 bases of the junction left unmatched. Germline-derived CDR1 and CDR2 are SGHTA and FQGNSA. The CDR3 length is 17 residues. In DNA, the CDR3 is TGTGCCAGCAGCTTAGAGGGACTAGCGGGGGGCCTCTACGAGCAGTACTTC. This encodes CASSLEGLAGGLYEQYF.

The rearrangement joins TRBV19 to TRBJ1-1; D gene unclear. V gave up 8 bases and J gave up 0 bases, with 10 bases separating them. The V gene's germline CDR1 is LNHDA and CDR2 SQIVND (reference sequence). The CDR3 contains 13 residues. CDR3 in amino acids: CASGFLMNTEAFF. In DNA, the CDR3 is TGTGCCAGTGGCTTCCTAATGAACACTGAAGCTTTCTTT.

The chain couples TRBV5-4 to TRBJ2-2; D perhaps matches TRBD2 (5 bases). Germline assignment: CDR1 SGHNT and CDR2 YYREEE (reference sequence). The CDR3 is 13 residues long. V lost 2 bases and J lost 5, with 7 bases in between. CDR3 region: CASSFRGTGELFF. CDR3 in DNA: TGTGCCAGCAGCTTTCGAGGGACCGGGGAGCTGTTTTTT.

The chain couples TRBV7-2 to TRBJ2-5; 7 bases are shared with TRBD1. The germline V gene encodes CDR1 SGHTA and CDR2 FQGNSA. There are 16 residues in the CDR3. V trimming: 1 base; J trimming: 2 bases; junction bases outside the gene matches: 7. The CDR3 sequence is CASSLGQGSEQETQYF. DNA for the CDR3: TGTGCCAGCAGCTTAGGACAGGGTAGTGAACAAGAGACCCAGTACTTC.

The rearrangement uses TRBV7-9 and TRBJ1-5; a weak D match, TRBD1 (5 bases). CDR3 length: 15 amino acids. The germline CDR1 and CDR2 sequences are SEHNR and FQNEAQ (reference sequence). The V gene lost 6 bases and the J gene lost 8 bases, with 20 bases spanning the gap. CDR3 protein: CASSGVGVVGKPQHF. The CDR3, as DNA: TGTGCCAGCAGTGGGGTGGGGGTAGTGGGTAAGCCCCAGCATTTT. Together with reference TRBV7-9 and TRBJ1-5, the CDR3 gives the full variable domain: DTGVSQNPRHKITKRGQNVTFRCDPISEHNRLYWYRQTLGQGPEFLTYFQNEAQLEKSRLLSDRFSAERPKGSFSTLEIQRTEQGDSAMYLCASSGVGVVGKPQHFGDGTRLSIL.

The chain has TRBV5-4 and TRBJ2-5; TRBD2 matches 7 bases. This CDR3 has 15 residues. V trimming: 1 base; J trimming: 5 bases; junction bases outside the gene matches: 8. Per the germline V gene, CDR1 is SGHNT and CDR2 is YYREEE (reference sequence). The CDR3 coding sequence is TGTGCCAGCAGCTTGTATGCGGGACTAATGGAGACCCAGTACTTC. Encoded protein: CASSLYAGLMETQYF.

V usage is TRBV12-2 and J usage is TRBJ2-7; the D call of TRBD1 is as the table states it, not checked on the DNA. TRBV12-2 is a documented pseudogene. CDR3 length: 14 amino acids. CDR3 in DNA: TGTGCAAGTCGCCACCGGGACAGGGCCCACGAGCAGTACTTC. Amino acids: CASRHRDRAHEQYF.

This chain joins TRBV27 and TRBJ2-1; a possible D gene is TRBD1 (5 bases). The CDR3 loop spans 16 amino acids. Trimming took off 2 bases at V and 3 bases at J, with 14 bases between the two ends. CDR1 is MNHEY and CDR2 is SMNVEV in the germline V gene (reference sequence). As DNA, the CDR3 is TGTGCCAGCAGTTTACGAGACAGTAGCTACTACAATGAGCAGTTCTTC. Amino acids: CASSLRDSSYYNEQFF.

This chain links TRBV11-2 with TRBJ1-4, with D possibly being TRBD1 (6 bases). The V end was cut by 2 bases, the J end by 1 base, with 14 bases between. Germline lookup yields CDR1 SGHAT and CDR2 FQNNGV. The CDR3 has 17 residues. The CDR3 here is CASSLYGQGITNEKLFF. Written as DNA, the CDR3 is TGTGCCAGCAGCTTATACGGTCAGGGGATAACTAATGAAAAACTGTTTTTT.

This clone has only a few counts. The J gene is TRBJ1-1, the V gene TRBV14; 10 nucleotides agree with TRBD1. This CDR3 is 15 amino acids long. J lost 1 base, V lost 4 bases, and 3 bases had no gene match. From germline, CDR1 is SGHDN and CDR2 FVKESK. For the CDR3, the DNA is TGTGCCAGCAGCCCGCGGACAGGGGGGAACACTGAAGCTTTCTTT. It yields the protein CASSPRTGGNTEAFF.

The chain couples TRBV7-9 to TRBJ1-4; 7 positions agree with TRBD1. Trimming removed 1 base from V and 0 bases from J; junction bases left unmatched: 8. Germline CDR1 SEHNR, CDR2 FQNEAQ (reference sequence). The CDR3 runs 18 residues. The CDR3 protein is CASSLETGRVATNEKLFF. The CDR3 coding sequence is TGTGCCAGCAGCTTAGAGACAGGGCGAGTTGCAACTAATGAAAAACTGTTTTTT.

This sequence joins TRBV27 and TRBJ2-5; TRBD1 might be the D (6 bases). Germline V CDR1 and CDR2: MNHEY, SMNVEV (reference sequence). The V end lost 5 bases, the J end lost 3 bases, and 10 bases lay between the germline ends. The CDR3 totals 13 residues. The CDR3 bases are TGTGCCAGCAGTCCCTGGACAGAAGAGACCCAGTACTTC. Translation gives CASSPWTEETQYF.

Written as DNA, the CDR3 is TGTGCCAGCAGCCTGGGACGTACCCCCTACGAGCAGTACTTC. As protein: CASSLGRTPYEQYF. The chain has TRBV28 and TRBJ2-7; D is perhaps TRBD1 or TRBD2 (5 bases each). The V and J ends lost 6 bases and 2 bases respectively, with 14 bases between them. CDR1 is MDHEN, CDR2 SYDVKM, per germline. The CDR3 totals 14 residues.

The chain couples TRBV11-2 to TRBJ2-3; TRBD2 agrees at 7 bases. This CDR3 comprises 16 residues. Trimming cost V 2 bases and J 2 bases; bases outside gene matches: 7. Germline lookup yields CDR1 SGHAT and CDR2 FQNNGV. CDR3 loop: CASSLTGLAATDTQYF. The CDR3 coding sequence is TGTGCCAGCAGCTTAACCGGGCTAGCGGCCACAGATACGCAGTATTTT.

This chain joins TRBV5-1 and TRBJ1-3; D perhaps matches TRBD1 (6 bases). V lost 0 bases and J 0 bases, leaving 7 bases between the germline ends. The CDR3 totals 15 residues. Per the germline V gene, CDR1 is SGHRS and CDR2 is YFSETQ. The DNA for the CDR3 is TGCGCCAGCAGCTTGGGACAGGTCTCTGGAAACACCATATATTTT. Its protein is CASSLGQVSGNTIYF.

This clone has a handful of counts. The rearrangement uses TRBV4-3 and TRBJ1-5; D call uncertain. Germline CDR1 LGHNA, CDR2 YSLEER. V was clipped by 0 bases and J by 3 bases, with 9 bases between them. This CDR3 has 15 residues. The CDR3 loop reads CASSQDWEINQPQHF. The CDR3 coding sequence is TGCGCCAGCAGCCAAGATTGGGAGATCAATCAGCCCCAGCATTTT.

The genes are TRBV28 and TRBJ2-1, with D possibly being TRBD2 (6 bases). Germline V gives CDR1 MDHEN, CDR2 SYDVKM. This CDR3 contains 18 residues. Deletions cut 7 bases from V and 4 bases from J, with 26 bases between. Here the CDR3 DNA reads TGTGCCAGCAAGAAGGAGGCGGGATGGAGCCGGGCGTACAATGAGCAGTTCTTC. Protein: CASKKEAGWSRAYNEQFF.

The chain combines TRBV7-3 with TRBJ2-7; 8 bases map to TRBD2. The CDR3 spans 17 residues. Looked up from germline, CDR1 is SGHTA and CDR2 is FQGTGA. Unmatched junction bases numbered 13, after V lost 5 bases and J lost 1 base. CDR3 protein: CASSRSGLATGSYEQYF. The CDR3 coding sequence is TGTGCCAGCAGCCGATCAGGACTAGCTACTGGGTCCTACGAGCAGTACTTC. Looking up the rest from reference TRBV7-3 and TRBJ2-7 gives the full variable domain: GAGVSQTPSNKVTEKGKYVELRCDPISGHTALYWYRQSLGQGPEFLIYFQGTGAADDSGLPNDRFFAVRPEGSVSTLKIQRTERGDSAVYLCASSRSGLATGSYEQYFGPGTRLTVT.

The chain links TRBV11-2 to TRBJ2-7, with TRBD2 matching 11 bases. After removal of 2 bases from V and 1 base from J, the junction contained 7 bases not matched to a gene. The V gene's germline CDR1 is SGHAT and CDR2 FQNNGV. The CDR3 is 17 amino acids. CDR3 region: CASSLRAGTSGSYEQYF. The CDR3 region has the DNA TGTGCCAGCAGCTTAAGGGCCGGGACTAGCGGATCCTACGAGCAGTACTTC.

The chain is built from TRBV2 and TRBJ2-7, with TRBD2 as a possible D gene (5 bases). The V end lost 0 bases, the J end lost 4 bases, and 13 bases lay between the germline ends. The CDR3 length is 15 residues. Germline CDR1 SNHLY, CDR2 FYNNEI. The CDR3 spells CASSEAPRADYEQYF. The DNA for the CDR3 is TGTGCCAGCAGTGAAGCACCGCGGGCGGATTACGAGCAGTACTTC.

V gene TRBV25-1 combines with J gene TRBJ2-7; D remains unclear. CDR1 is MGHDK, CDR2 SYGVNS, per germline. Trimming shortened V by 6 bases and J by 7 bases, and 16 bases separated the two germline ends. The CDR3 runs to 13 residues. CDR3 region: CASSWASSSEQYF. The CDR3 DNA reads TGTGCCAGCAGCTGGGCCTCCTCCTCGGAGCAGTACTTC.